A selection of T cell receptor beta chains follows, all from one sample in a study of blood T cell repertoires in COVID-19. Sequenced by immunoSEQ multiplex PCR; TCRdb stores in-frame clones only, minus some. Of 150,000 to 200,000 clones listed, about 91% were seen once; the top ten hold 2% to 2.5%. The sequencing input was PBMCs or T cells enriched from blood (not recorded which). The receptors were gathered from a woman aged 40 to 50 with acute COVID-19. Both conserved end residues are part of each CDR3. A D gene is named only where the DNA matches it firmly.

>TRBJ2-5|TRBV28|NA
CASSQRTPSETQYF
TGTGCCAGCAGTCAAAGGACACCTAGTGAGACCCAGTACTTC
>TRBJ2-1|TRBV10-3|TRBD2
CAISPGLPRNEQFF
TGTGCCATCAGTCCGGGACTACCCCGCAATGAGCAGTTCTTC
>TRBJ1-5|TRBV6-2/TRBV6-3|NA
CASSYSVSFGGRTQPQHF
TGTGCCAGCAGTTACTCGGTTAGTTTCGGGGGGCGGACTCAGCCCCAGCATTTT
>TRBJ2-7|TRBV3-1/TRBV3-2|TRBD2
CASSLSSGTYEQYF
TGTGCCAGCAGCCTCTCTAGCGGTACCTACGAGCAGTACTTC
>TRBJ2-7|TRBV7-9|TRBD2
CASSPERLAFAYEQYF
TGTGCCAGCAGCCCGGAGAGACTAGCGTTCGCCTACGAGCAGTACTTC
>TRBJ2-3|TRBV5-1|NA
CASSGTSTDTQYF
TGCGCCAGCAGTGGTACTAGCACAGATACGCAGTATTTT
>TRBJ1-5|TRBV12-3/TRBV12-4|NA
CASSFSGVGPQHF
TGTGCCAGCAGTTTTTCCGGGGTAGGGCCCCAGCATTTT
>TRBJ2-3|TRBV6-4|NA
CASSDSGLTTDTQYF
TGTGCCAGCAGTGACTCGGGACTTACCACAGATACGCAGTATTTT
>TRBJ1-1|TRBV6-5|TRBD1
CASSHRGHTEAFF
TGTGCCAGCAGCCACAGGGGCCACACTGAAGCTTTCTTT
>TRBJ2-7|TRBV28|TRBD1
CASRGTGTHEQYF
TGTGCCAGCAGGGGGACAGGGACCCACGAGCAGTACTTC
>TRBJ1-2|TRBV28|TRBD1
CASSSRQGALPTNYGYTF
TGTGCCAGCAGTTCCCGACAGGGGGCCCTGCCTACTAACTATGGCTACACCTTC
>TRBJ2-1|TRBV2|NA
CASSSNPRQQQFF
TGTGCCAGCAGCTCGAATCCCAGACAGCAGCAGTTCTTC
>TRBJ2-3|TRBV27|TRBD2
CASSLYGGGVSTDTQYF
TGTGCCAGCAGTTTATACGGGGGGGGAGTGAGCACAGATACGCAGTATTTT
>TRBJ2-2|TRBV5-1|NA
CASSLDYGAGTGELFF
TGCGCCAGCAGCTTGGACTACGGGGCGGGGACCGGGGAGCTGTTTTTT
>TRBJ2-1|TRBV5-1|TRBD2
CASSLVPGGPRSEQFF
TGCGCCAGCAGCTTGGTCCCGGGAGGTCCTAGAAGCGAGCAGTTCTTC
>TRBJ2-7|TRBV7-2|NA
CASGSPSYEQYF
TGTGCCAGCGGTAGCCCTTCCTACGAGCAGTACTTC
>TRBJ2-1|TRBV9|NA
CASSPQGNREQFF
TGTGCCAGCAGCCCACAGGGAAACAGGGAGCAGTTCTTC
>TRBJ2-1|TRBV5-1|NA
CASRRGGGYNEQFF
TGCGCCAGCAGGAGGGGAGGGGGGTACAATGAGCAGTTCTTC
>TRBJ1-2|TRBV18|TRBD1
CASSPGIRDRGRGYTF
TGTGCCAGCTCACCAGGGATACGGGACAGGGGGCGCGGCTACACCTTC
>TRBJ2-3|TRBV18|TRBD1
CASSPEGQVLHTQYF
TGTGCCAGCTCACCAGAGGGACAGGTTCTTCATACGCAGTATTTT
>TRBJ1-6|TRBV19|NA
CASSILDGNSPLHF
TGTGCCAGTAGTATTCTTGACGGGAATTCACCCCTCCACTTT
>TRBJ2-1|TRBV6-5|NA
CASTLVPQGDEQFF
TGTGCCAGCACCCTAGTCCCTCAAGGGGATGAGCAGTTCTTC